The clone carrying this TCR beta chain was detected a few times. Its antigen is still unknown. The CDR3 is made up of 16 amino acids. In germline, CDR1 is MGHRA, CDR2 YSYEKL. Trimming took 0 bases from V and 2 from J, leaving 13 bases between them. All of the isolated RNA was reverse transcribed, so expressed TCRB transcripts were sequenced. Data came from immunoSEQ multiplex PCR; TCRdb stores just in-frame clones and leaves some out. This sample carries 550,000 to 850,000 clones, around 15% of them seen once, and the ten largest clones take approximately 0.02%. The entry originates in a study of beta chain features in type 1 diabetes. The study's findings and limits: An over-representation of cells with high TCR expression could result from cDNA sequencing. The VDJ junctions of type 1 diabetes patients carried fewer insertions and more deletions. Moderately but significantly shorter TCRB CDR3s were found in Type 1 diabetes patients in all four CD4+ subsets.

V is TRBV4-1 and J is TRBJ1-1, with D possibly being TRBD1 (6 bases). This receptor was taken from a young man with type 1 diabetes. Source material: naive CD4+ T cells from blood. The CDR3 here is CASSQDRGTLNTEAFF. CDR3 coding DNA: TGCGCCAGCAGCCAAGATCGGGGGACATTAAACACTGAAGCTTTCTTT.